This T cell receptor beta chain was obtained from a study of tumor-infiltrating lymphocytes in primary liver carcinoma (dated by TCRdb to 2017 to 2019). As for the study more broadly: The five patients, three men and two women aged 30 to 69 years, had hepatocellular carcinoma (four) or combined HCC and intrahepatic cholangiocarcinoma (one). Tumors of the five patients were stage T1-T3 N0M0 with maximum diameters of about 4 to 10 cm. Samples yielded roughly 3.5 to 8 million productive TCRbeta reads; read depth did not differ significantly between tissue types. Across five regions of each liver tumor, along with adjacent normal tissue and blood, the study brought together TCRbeta repertoire sequencing, expression microarrays and whole-exome sequencing. A total of roughly 35 specimens from 5 patients underwent TCRbeta repertoire sequencing, comprising 25 tumor regions, 5 adjacent noncancerous liver tissues and 5 peripheral blood samples. To link TCRbeta repertoire diversity to the local molecular phenotype, the roughly 24 tumor region samples were profiled with Agilent mRNA microarrays. Reproducibility between technical replicate repertoires was high, with correlation coefficients above 0.95 and mean shared-clone rates roughly 0.91.

CDR1 and CDR2, per the germline V gene, are SGHAT and FQNNGV. There are 15 amino acids in the CDR3, from cysteine to phenylalanine inclusive. Only CDR3 DNA remains: 45 bases, in frame from the first base. Trimming costs V 7 bases and J 13 bases, and their ends lie 29 bases apart. Total RNA and DNA were co-extracted from around 18-30 mg of bulk tissue with the AllPrep DNA/RNA mini kit, without cell sorting. Between late 2015 and early 2016, several patients in China with histopathologically diagnosed primary liver carcinoma had their tumors surgically resected. At the time of sampling, the patients were treatment-naive and had chronic HBV infection. Each tumor was sampled at five spatially separated regions: the tumor centre plus the superior, inferior, left-lateral and right-lateral poles. Histology showed that every tumor sample contained more than 80% viable tumor cells. Pieces of fresh tumor and adjacent tissue were cut in half, with one half kept in RNAlater at -80 degrees C and the other half sent for histology.

The investigation overall reported the following: Bulk unsorted samples precluded comparing CD4+ and CD8+ T cell repertoires. The top 250 clones made up a significantly larger repertoire fraction in tumors than in blood (p = 0.039). Only the TCR beta chain was sequenced, which likely underestimates true repertoire diversity because unpaired alpha chains were not captured. With just five or six patients in the study, the authors point out that the findings should be validated in a larger study. Only about 7-24% of top clones were present in all five regions of a tumor, suggesting spatial heterogeneity of tumor-infiltrating T cells. Repertoire overlap was found to be higher between tumor regions (mean around 35%) than between tumor-adjacent (approximately 17%) or tumor-blood (approximately 15%) pairs, consistent with antigen-driven expansion.

In the case of this clonotype: This receptor's antigen is unknown. Base qualities are not recorded, but no much larger clone differs from it by a single base.

Using a constant-region primer and ProtoScript II reverse transcriptase, TCRbeta-specific cDNA was reverse-transcribed from 400 to 550 ng total RNA. TCRbeta libraries were built with three nested multiplex PCR rounds, a slightly modified ARM-PCR procedure. Each of the first two PCR rounds ran for around 10 cycles using multiplex TRBV1-TRBV30 forward primers together with a Cbeta reverse primer. A final 25-cycle PCR with Deep VentR polymerase added sample barcodes and Illumina adapters. Before sequencing, amplicons of 200-500 bp were purified from gel using a QIAquick gel extraction kit. An Illumina HiSeq 2500 was used to sequence the TCRbeta amplicons, generating 250-bp paired-end reads. The study's processing was this. Quality trimming of reads was performed with Trimmomatic v0.33, and paired reads were merged with FLASH v1.2.11 so that full CDR3 sequences could be recovered. MiGEC v1.2.1b assigned V, D and J germline segments to the rearranged TCRbeta sequences. Clonotype statistics and Shannon-Wiener diversity indices were calculated with VDJtools v1.0.0. Except for diversity analysis, only the 250 most abundant clonotypes of each sample were used in subsequent analyses to reduce sampling bias. TCRdb reworked the public reads: Q25 trimming with fastp, MiXCR clone assembly, productive beta chains retained. Every entry covers one CDR3 protein and lists the most common genes and DNA from its rows. What appears here as the V and J calls and clone size reflects TCRdb's work, not the paper's. The sample data list some 51,000 distinct CDR3 sequences, and around three quarters of these were observed just once. The leading ten clones occupy approximately 25% of the sample.

The TCR comes from a man aged 40-50 years with primary liver carcinoma and hepatitis B virus infection. The chain couples TRBV11-2 to TRBJ2-7; TRBD2 is possibly the D segment (5 matching bases). The specimen sequenced was liver tumor tissue from sampling region 3. Sample cell subset or site, as interpreted from the label and publication: tumor region T3, left-lateral pole. The encoded CDR3 is CASTSLEAAHYEHYF. The nucleotide sequence reads as follows: TGTGCCAGCACCTCCTTGGAAGCGGCCCACTACGAACATTACTTC.